A single sample is the source of the 18 T cell receptor beta chains below, sequenced in a study of T cell responses to AZD1222 COVID-19 vaccine (dated by TCRdb to the early 2020s). The protocol used for the library was the immunoSEQ multiplex PCR assay. TCRdb provides this immuneACCESS table in a form limited to in-frame rearrangements. Some clones are lacking; in checked studies, under half of them reflect an unresolved V gene, and why the rest are absent is not known. The sample has some 160,000 clones on record, about nine tenths of them singletons. The top ten clones comprise over 4.5% of the sample. The time point label, as the study defines it: baseline before first vaccination. This specimen consisted of peripheral blood, obtained on day 0 of AZD1222 vaccination. Source of these receptors: an adult in good health.

This clone was seen once. The chain joins TRBV6-6 to TRBJ2-5; tentatively, D is TRBD1 or TRBD2 (5 bases each). Trimming removed 7 bases from V and 3 bases from J, with 15 bases in between. Per germline, CDR1 MNHNY and CDR2 SVGAGI (reference sequence). The length of the CDR3 is 14 residues. The CDR3 DNA reads TGTGCCAGCACCATCGGGGCGTCTAAAGAGACCCAGTACTTC. Protein sequence: CASTIGASKETQYF.

The chain links TRBV5-4 to TRBJ2-7, with D possibly TRBD1 on 5 matching bases. Trimming left V 3 bases short and J 6 bases short, with 10 bases between. The CDR3 is 12 residues long. CDR1 is SGHNT and CDR2 is YYREEE in the germline V gene (reference sequence). CDR3 coding DNA: TGTGCCAGCAGCTCGCAGGGAAGCGAGCAGTACTTC. It yields the protein CASSSQGSEQYF.

The chain couples TRBV19 to TRBJ1-5; the match to TRBD1 covers 8 bases. CDR3 size: 16 residues. Trimming took 6 bases from V and 2 from J; bases not matched to a gene: 9. Germline V gene data show CDR1 as LNHDA and CDR2 as SQIVND (reference sequence). CDR3 amino acids: CASSKTGAGRNQPQHF. DNA for the CDR3: TGTGCCAGTAGCAAGACAGGGGCAGGACGCAATCAGCCCCAGCATTTT.

The V call is TRBV6-1, the J call TRBJ2-1; D not resolved. The germline V gene has CDR1 MNHNS and CDR2 SASEGT. V lost 2 bases to trimming and J lost 10 bases, with 15 bases between them. The CDR3 sequence is 14 residues long. The CDR3 DNA reads as TGTGCCAGCAGTGAAACCCCGACTCCCAGGGAGCAGTTCTTC. Its protein is CASSETPTPREQFF.

Of note for this clone: Other DNA sequences within the sample encode an identical CDR3. This sequence joins TRBV28 and TRBJ1-3; D unresolved. Deletions cut 4 bases from V and 0 bases from J, with 7 bases between. The CDR3 spans 14 residues. CDR1 is MDHEN and CDR2 is SYDVKM in the germline V gene. CDR3 sequence reads: CASSSPSSGNTIYF. For the CDR3, the DNA is TGTGCCAGCAGTTCCCCTAGCTCTGGAAACACCATATATTTT.

The gene calls are TRBV15 and TRBJ2-5; TRBD1 matches at 8 bases. CDR3 length: 15 amino acids. Germline trimming cut 1 base from V and 4 bases from J; bases unmatched to any gene: 5. Germline V gene lookup returns CDR1 LNHNV and CDR2 YYDKDF (reference sequence). The CDR3 sequence is CATSRGGDRGETQYF. CDR3 coding DNA: TGTGCCACCAGCAGAGGAGGTGACAGGGGAGAGACCCAGTACTTC.

This clone has a handful of counts. The rearrangement links TRBV2 to TRBJ2-6; TRBD2 might be the D (5 bases). This CDR3 comprises 16 residues. Germline lookup yields CDR1 SNHLY and CDR2 FYNNEI. Trimming took 7 bases from V and 2 from J, leaving 15 bases between them. The CDR3 sequence is CASTLREPPGANVLTF. The CDR3 DNA reads TGTGCCAGCACCCTAAGGGAGCCGCCTGGGGCCAACGTCCTGACTTTC.

This chain links TRBV9 with TRBJ2-1; 8 bases line up with TRBD2. The germline gives CDR1 SGDLS, CDR2 YYNGEE. The ends lost 0 bases at V and 6 bases at J; junction bases unmatched: 8. This CDR3 contains 16 residues. The CDR3 nucleotides read TGTGCCAGCAGCGTAGAGGTCGGGAGGGCTGTCAATGAGCAGTTCTTC. This sequence encodes CASSVEVGRAVNEQFF.

This clone was seen once. Other DNA sequences within the sample encode an identical CDR3. V usage is TRBV28 and J usage is TRBJ2-7; D is ambiguous. The CDR3 is 10 amino acids. Looked up from germline, CDR1 is MDHEN and CDR2 is SYDVKM. With 6 bases removed from V and 3 bases from J, the gap between germline ends came to 3 bases. The CDR3 nucleotides are TGTGCCAGCAGCCGCTACGAGCAGTACTTC. Translated: CASSRYEQYF.

This clone was seen a handful of times. The J gene is TRBJ1-5, the V gene TRBV5-6; D unresolved. The CDR3 length is 15 residues. Trimming left V 0 bases short and J 0 bases short, with 7 bases between. The germline V gene has CDR1 SGHDT and CDR2 YYEEEE. The CDR3 DNA follows: TGTGCCAGCAGCTTGGGAATTTATAGCAATCAGCCCCAGCATTTT. Translated: CASSLGIYSNQPQHF.

The rearrangement joins TRBV5-1 to TRBJ1-1; perhaps TRBD1 as D (5 bases). Between the trimmed V and J ends, which lost 3 bases and 1 base, there was a span of 13 bases. In germline, CDR1 is SGHRS, CDR2 YFSETQ. CDR3 length: 15 residues. This chain's CDR3 is CASSSGQGSNTEAFF. The CDR3 DNA follows: TGCGCCAGCAGCTCGGGGCAGGGTTCGAACACTGAAGCTTTCTTT.

The rearrangement uses TRBV6-1 and TRBJ1-2; D not certain. Trimming pared 0 bases from V and 5 bases from J, leaving 10 bases between. The germline gives CDR1 MNHNS, CDR2 SASEGT. This CDR3 has 14 amino acids. This CDR3 reads CASSEAVADYGYTF. CDR3 DNA sequence: TGTGCCAGCAGTGAAGCGGTCGCTGATTATGGCTACACCTTC.

The rearrangement links TRBV7-2 to TRBJ2-7, with D perhaps matching TRBD1 (6 bases). V was pared by 2 bases and J by 5 bases, with 13 bases between. The CDR3 has 14 residues. Germline V gene sequence: CDR1 SGHTA, CDR2 FQGNSA. DNA of the CDR3: TGTGCCAGCAGCTTAATCTGGGGGCCCAACGAGCAGTACTTC. This codes for CASSLIWGPNEQYF.

This rearrangement joins TRBV27 to TRBJ2-1; 7 bases are a match to TRBD1. Germline trimming cut 3 bases from V and 8 bases from J; bases unmatched to any gene: 10. The CDR3 runs to 15 residues. Germline loops: CDR1 MNHEY, CDR2 SMNVEV (reference sequence). The CDR3 DNA reads as TGTGCCAGCAGTTTCCTCCCTACAGGGGTTGATGAGCAGTTCTTC. Protein sequence: CASSFLPTGVDEQFF.

The genes are TRBV9 and TRBJ2-5; D tentatively fits TRBD1 or TRBD2 (5 bases each). Germline CDR1 SGDLS, CDR2 YYNGEE. Trimming stripped 4 bases from V and 2 bases from J, with 12 bases between. The CDR3 is 14 residues long. CDR3 residues: CASSLRDVQETQYF. The CDR3 region has the DNA TGTGCCAGCAGCCTCAGGGACGTACAAGAGACCCAGTACTTC.

Worth noting for this clone: This sample includes further DNA sequences coding for the same CDR3. The CDR3 reads CASSAGGNQPQHF. Here the CDR3 DNA reads TGTGCCAGCAGCGCTGGGGGCAATCAGCCCCAGCATTTT. This chain links TRBV9 with TRBJ1-5; D not resolved. Germline assignment: CDR1 SGDLS and CDR2 YYNGEE. Trimming pared 3 bases from V and 2 bases from J, leaving 6 bases between. The CDR3 has 13 residues.

J is TRBJ2-5 and V is TRBV5-8; 10 nucleotides agree with TRBD1. CDR3 length equals 15 residues. Germline CDR1 is SGHTS and CDR2 is YDEGEE. V was pared by 4 bases and J by 5 bases, with 8 bases of the junction left unmatched. The CDR3 DNA follows: TGTGCCAGCAGCAAAGGACAGGGGGAGAGGGAGACCCAGTACTTC. Protein product: CASSKGQGERETQYF. Complete variable domain (other parts from reference TRBV5-8 and TRBJ2-5): EAGVTQSPTHLIKTRGQQATLRCSPISGHTSVYWYQQALGLGLQFLLWYDEGEERNRGNFPPRFSGRQFPNYSSELNVNALELEDSALYLCASSKGQGERETQYFGPGTRLLVL.

V gene TRBV7-9 combines with J gene TRBJ2-3; D is perhaps TRBD1 (5 bases). Germline V gene data show CDR1 as SEHNR and CDR2 as FQNEAQ (reference sequence). The CDR3 has 15 residues. Deletions cut 6 bases from V and 3 bases from J, with 16 bases between. CDR3 sequence: CASSPLGLGTDTQYF. The CDR3 coding sequence is TGTGCCAGCAGTCCCCTGGGGCTTGGGACAGATACGCAGTATTTT.